This T cell receptor (beta chain) was captured in a study of cytotoxic CD8 clonotypes in ibrutinib-treated CLL. About the study: Roughly 24 partial and 2 complete responses; at median approximately 70 months, roughly 15 remitted, around 12 progressed. Response material was collected after a median 12 months of treatment, range 6 to 36. Study conclusions and caveats: Stable or contracted on treatment, public clonotypes were also uncommon.

The assay was immunoSEQ multiplex PCR, and TCRdb's table has in-frame clones only and misses some. This repertoire shows about 130,000 clones, 79% found once; its top ten account for 13%. As regards this clone: Its cognate antigen is unknown.

The V end was cut by 6 bases, the J end by 5 bases, with 7 bases between. The CDR3 extends over 12 amino acids. Germline lookup yields CDR1 MNHNS and CDR2 SASEGT. The starting material was PBMCs, obtained after 12 months of ibrutinib treatment. The chain combines TRBV6-1 with TRBJ1-4; perhaps TRBD1 as D (6 bases). This clonotype was obtained from a human donor with chronic lymphocytic leukemia. As DNA, the CDR3 is TGTGCCAGCAGAACAGGGAATGAAAAACTGTTTTTT. This codes for CASRTGNEKLFF.